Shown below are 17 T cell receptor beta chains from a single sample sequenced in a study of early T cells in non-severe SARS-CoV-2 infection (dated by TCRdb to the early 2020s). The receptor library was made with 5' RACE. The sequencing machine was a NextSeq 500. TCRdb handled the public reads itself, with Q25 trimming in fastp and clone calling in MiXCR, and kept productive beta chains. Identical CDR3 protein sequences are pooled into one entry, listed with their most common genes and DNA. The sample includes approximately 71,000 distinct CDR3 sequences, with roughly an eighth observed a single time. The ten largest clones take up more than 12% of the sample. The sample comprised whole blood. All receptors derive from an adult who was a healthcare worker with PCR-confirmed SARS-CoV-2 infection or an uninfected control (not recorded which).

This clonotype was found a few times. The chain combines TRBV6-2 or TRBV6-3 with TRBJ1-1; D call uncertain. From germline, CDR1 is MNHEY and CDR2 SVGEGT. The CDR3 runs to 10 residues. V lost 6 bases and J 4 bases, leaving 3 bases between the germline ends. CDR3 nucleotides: TGTGCCAGCAGGGCCACTGAAGCTTTCTTT. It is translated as CASRATEAFF.

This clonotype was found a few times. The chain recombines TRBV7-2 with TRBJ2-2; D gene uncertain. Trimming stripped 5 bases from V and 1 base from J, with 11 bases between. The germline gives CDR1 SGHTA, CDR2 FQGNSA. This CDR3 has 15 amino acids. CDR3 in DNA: TGTGCCAGCAGCATCAACTGGAGGAACACCGGGGAGCTGTTTTTT. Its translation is CASSINWRNTGELFF.

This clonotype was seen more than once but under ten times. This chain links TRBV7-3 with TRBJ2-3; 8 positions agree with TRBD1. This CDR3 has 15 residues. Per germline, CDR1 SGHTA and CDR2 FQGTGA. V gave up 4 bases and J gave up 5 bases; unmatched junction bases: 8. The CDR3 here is CASSSTGELRDTQYF. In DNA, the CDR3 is TGTGCCAGCAGCTCGACAGGGGAACTTAGAGATACGCAGTATTTT.

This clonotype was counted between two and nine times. This chain's CDR3 is CSARDHGVRNSPLHF. The CDR3 nucleotides read TGCAGTGCTAGAGACCACGGGGTAAGGAATTCACCCCTCCACTTT. The V call is TRBV20-1, the J call TRBJ1-6; D gene ambiguous. The CDR3 extends over 15 amino acids. From germline, CDR1 is DFQATT and CDR2 SNEGSKA (reference sequence). Trimming cost V 0 bases and J 7 bases, with 13 bases left between them.

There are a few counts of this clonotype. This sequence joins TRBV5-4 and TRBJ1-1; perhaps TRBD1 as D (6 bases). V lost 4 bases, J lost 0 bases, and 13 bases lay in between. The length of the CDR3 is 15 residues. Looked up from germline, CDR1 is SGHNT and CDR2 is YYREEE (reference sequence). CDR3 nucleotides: TGTGCCAGCAGCCCGCCTAGGGGGATGAACACTGAAGCTTTCTTT. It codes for CASSPPRGMNTEAFF.

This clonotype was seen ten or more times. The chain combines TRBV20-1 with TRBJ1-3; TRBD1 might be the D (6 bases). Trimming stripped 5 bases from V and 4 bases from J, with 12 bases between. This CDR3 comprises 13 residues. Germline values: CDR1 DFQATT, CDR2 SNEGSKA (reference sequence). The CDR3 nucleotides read TGCAGTGCTGTCAGGGGTTTCGGAAACACCATATATTTT. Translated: CSAVRGFGNTIYF.

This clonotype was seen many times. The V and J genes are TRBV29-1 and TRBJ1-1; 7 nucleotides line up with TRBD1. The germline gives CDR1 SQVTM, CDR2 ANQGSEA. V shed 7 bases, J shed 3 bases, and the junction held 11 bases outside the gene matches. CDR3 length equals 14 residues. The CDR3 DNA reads TGCAGCGGAACCCCGACAGGGATGGACACTGAAGCTTTCTTT. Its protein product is CSGTPTGMDTEAFF.

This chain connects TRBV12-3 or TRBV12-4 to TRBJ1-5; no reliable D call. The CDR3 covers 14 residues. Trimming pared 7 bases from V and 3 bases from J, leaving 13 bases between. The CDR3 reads CASTLEPINQPQHF. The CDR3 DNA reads TGTGCCAGCACCTTGGAACCGATCAATCAGCCCCAGCATTTT.

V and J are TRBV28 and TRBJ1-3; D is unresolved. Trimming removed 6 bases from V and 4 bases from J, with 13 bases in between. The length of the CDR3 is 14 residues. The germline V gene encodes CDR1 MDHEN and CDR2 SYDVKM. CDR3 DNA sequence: TGTGCCAGCAGCCGACGCCGCGGGGGAAACACCATATATTTT. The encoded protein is CASSRRRGGNTIYF. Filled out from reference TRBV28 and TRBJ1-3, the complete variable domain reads DVKVTQSSRYLVKRTGEKVFLECVQDMDHENMFWYRQDPGLGLRLIYFSYDVKMKEKGDIPEGYSVSREKKERFSLILESASTNQTSMYLCASSRRRGGNTIYFGEGSWLTVV.

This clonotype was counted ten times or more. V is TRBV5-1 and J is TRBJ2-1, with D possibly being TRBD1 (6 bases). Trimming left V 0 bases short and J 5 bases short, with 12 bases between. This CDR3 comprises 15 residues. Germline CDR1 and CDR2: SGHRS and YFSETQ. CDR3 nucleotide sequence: TGCGCCAGCAGCTTGGTGGCAGGGGCAAACAATGAGCAGTTCTTC. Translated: CASSLVAGANNEQFF.

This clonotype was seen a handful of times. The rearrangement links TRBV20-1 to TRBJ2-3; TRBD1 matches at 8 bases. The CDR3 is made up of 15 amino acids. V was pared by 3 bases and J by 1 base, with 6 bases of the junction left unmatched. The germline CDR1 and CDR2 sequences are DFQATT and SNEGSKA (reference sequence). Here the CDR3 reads CSASPGQGRTDTQYF. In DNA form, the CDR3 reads TGCAGTGCTAGCCCCGGACAGGGACGCACAGATACGCAGTATTTT.

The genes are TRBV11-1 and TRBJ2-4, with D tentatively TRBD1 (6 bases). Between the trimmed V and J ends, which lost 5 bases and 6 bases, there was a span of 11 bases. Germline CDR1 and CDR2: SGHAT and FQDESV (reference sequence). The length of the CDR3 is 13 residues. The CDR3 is CASSPEDRNIQYF. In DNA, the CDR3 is TGTGCCAGCAGCCCAGAGGACAGAAACATTCAGTACTTC.

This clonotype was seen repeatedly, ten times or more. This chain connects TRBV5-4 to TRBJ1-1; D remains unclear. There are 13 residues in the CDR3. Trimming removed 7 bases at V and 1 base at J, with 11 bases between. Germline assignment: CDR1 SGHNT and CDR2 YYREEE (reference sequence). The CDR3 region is CASSVSGNTEAFF. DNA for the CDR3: TGTGCCAGCTCCGTAAGTGGGAACACTGAAGCTTTCTTT.

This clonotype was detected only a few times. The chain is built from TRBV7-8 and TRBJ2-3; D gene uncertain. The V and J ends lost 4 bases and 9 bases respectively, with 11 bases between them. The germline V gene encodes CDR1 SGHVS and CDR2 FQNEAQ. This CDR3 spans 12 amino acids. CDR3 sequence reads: CASSSQKGTQYF. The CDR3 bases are TGTGCCAGCAGCTCGCAGAAAGGCACGCAGTATTTT.

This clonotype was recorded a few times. The CDR3 nucleotides read TGCAGCCCTGGAGGGGGCCCCTCCTACAATGAGCAGTTCTTC. Its protein product is CSPGGGPSYNEQFF. The V gene is TRBV20-1, the J gene TRBJ2-1; TRBD1 might be the D (7 bases). There are 14 residues in the CDR3. Germline assignment: CDR1 DFQATT and CDR2 SNEGSKA (reference sequence).

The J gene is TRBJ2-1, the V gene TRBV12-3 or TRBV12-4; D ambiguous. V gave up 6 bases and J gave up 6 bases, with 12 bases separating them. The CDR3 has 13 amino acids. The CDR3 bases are TGTGCCAGCAGCCCTGACTGGATCAATGAGCAGTTCTTC. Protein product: CASSPDWINEQFF.

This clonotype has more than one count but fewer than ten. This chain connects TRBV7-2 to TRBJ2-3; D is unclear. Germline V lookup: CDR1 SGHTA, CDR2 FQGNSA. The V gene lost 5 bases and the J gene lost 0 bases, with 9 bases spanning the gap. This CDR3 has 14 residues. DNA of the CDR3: TGTGCCAGCAGCCCTACCAGCAGCACAGATACGCAGTATTTT. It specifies CASSPTSSTDTQYF.